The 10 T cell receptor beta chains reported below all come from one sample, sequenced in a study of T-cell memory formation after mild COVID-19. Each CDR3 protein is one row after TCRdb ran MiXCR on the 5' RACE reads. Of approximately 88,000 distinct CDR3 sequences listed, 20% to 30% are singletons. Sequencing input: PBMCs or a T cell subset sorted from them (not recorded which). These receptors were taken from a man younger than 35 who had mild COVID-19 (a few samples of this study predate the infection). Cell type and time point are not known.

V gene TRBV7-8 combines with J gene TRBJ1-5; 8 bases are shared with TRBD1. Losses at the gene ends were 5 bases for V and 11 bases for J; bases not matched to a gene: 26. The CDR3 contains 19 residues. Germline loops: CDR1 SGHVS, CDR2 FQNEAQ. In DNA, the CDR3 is TGTGCCAGCAGCCCGAACGCCGAGGACAGGGAGATCCCGGGTACGACCCAGCATTTT. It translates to CASSPNAEDREIPGTTQHF. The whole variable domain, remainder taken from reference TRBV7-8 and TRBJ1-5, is GAGVSQSPRYKVAKRGQDVALRCDPISGHVSLFWYQQALGQGPEFLTYFQNEAQLDKSGLPSDRFFAERPEGSVSTLKIQRTQQEDSAVYLCASSPNAEDREIPGTTQHFGDGTRLSIL.

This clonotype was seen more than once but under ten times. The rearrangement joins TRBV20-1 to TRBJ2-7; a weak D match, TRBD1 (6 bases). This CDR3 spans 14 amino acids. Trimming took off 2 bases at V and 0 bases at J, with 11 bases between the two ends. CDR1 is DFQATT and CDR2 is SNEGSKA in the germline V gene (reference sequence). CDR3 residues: CSARLRGSSYEQYV. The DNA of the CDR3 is TGCAGTGCTAGACTCAGGGGCTCCTCCTACGAGCAGTACGTC.

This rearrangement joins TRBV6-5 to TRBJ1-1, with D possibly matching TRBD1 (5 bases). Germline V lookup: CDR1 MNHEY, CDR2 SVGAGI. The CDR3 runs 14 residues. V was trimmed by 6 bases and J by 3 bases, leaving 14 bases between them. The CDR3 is CASRYIGGDTEAFF. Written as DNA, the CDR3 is TGTGCCAGCAGGTACATTGGGGGTGACACTGAAGCTTTCTTT.

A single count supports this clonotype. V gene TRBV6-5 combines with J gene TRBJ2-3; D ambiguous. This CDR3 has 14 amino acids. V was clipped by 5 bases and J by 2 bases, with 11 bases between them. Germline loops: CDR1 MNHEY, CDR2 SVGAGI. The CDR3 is CASSLLGFTDTQYF. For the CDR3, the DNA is TGTGCCAGCAGTCTCCTCGGCTTCACAGATACGCAGTATTTT.

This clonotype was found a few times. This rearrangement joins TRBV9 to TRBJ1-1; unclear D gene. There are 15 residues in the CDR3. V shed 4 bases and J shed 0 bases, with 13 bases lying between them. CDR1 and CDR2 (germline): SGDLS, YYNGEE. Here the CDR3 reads CASSPHPGMNTEAFF. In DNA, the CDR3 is TGTGCCAGCAGCCCCCACCCGGGGATGAACACTGAAGCTTTCTTT.

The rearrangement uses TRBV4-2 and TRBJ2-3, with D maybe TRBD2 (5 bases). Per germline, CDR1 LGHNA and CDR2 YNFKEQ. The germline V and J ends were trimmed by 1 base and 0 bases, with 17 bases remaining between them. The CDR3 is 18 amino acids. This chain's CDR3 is CASSQGLALSASTDTQYF. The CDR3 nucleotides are TGTGCCAGCAGCCAAGGCCTAGCCCTTTCAGCTAGCACAGATACGCAGTATTTT.

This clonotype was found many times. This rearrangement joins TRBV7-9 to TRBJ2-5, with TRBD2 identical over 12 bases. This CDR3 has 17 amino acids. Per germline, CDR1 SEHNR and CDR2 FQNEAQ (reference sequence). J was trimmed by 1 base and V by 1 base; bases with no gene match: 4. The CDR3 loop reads CASSLVGGLAGQETQYF. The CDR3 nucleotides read TGTGCCAGCAGCTTAGTTGGGGGACTAGCGGGCCAAGAGACCCAGTACTTC.

The CDR3 bases are TGCAGCGTTCCCTGGGGACTACTGGAGACCCAGTACTTC. Protein product: CSVPWGLLETQYF. The chain has TRBV29-1 and TRBJ2-5; 7 nucleotides line up with TRBD2. After removal of 5 bases from V and 5 bases from J, the junction contained 8 bases not matched to a gene. In germline, CDR1 is SQVTM, CDR2 ANQGSEA. There are 13 residues in the CDR3.

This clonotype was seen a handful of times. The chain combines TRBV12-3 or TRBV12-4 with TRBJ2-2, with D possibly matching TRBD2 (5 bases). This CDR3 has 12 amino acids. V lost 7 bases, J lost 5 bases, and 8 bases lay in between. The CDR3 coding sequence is TGTGCCAGCACCCGGGGAACCGGGGAGCTGTTTTTT. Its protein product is CASTRGTGELFF.

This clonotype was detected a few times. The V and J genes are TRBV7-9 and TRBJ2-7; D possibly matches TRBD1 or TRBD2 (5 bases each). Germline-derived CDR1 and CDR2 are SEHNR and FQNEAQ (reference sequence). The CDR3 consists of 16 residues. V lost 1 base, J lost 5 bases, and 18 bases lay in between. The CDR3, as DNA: TGTGCCAGCAGCTTAGAGGGGTCCGGGTTTAGCGACGAGCAGTACGTC. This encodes CASSLEGSGFSDEQYV.